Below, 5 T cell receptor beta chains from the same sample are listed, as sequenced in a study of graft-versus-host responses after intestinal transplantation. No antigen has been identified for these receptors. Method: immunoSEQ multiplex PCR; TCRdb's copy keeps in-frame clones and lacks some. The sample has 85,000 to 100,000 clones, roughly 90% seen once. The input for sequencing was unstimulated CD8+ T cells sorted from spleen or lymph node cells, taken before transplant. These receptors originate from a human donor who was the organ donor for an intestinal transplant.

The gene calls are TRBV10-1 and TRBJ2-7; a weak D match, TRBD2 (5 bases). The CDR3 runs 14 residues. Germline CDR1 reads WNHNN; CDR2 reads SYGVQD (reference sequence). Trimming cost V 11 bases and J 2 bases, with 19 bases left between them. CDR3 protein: CASSGETAPYEQYF. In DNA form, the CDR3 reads TGCGCCTCGAGCGGAGAAACTGCCCCCTACGAGCAGTACTTC.

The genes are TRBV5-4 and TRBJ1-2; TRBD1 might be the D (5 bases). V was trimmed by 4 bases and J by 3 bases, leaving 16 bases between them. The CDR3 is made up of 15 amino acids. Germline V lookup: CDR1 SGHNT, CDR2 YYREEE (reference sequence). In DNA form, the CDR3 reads TGTGCCAGCAGCCCGACCAGGGATACCCACTATGGCTACACCTTC. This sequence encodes CASSPTRDTHYGYTF.

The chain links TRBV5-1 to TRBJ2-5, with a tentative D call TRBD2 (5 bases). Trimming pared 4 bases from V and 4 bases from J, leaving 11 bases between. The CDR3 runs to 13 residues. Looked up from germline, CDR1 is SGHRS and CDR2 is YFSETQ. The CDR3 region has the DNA TGCGCCAGCAGCAACCCGGAGGCAGAGACCCAGTACTTC. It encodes CASSNPEAETQYF.

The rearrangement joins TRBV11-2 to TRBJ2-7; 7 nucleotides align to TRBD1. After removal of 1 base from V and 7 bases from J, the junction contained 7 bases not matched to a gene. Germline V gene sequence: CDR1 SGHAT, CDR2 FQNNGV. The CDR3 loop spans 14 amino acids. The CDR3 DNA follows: TGTGCCAGCAGCTTAGGGGCAGGGGGTTGGGAGCAGTACTTC. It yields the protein CASSLGAGGWEQYF.

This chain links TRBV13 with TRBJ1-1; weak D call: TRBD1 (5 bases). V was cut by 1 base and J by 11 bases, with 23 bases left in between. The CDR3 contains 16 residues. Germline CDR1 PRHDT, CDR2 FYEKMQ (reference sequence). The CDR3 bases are TGTGCCAGCAGCTTAGCGGGGACCGCATTCATGGAGGGGGCTTTCTTT. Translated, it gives CASSLAGTAFMEGAFF. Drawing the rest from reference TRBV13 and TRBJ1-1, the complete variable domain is AAGVIQSPRHLIKEKRETATLKCYPIPRHDTVYWYQQGPGQDPQFLISFYEKMQSDKGSIPDRFSAQQFSDYHSELNMSSLELGDSALYFCASSLAGTAFMEGAFFGQGTRLTVV.